This TCR beta chain was sequenced for a study of blood T cell repertoires in COVID-19. Study at large: COVID-19 samples collected from the United States, Italy and Spain covered acute and convalescent phases.

Per the original methods: Nucleated cell number was recorded as an estimate derived from reference gene primer amplification. Some clones are missing from TCRdb's copy, which holds only in-frame ones; the method was immunoSEQ multiplex PCR. The D gene and trimming were derived from the DNA, and the V and J assignments and clone size from that table. Among roughly 180,000 clones listed, around 79% were seen once. Germline V gene sequence: CDR1 MDHEN, CDR2 SYDVKM. The V gene lost 2 bases and the J gene lost 3 bases, with 14 bases spanning the gap. The CDR3 covers 15 residues. The rearrangement links TRBV28 to TRBJ2-7, with D possibly matching TRBD2 (6 bases). The sequence came from a man aged 55 to 70 with active or convalescent COVID-19. Sequencing was carried out using peripheral blood. CDR3 residues: CASSLVLGGGYEQYF. The CDR3 bases are TGTGCCAGCAGTTTAGTCCTTGGGGGAGGCTACGAGCAGTACTTC. The whole variable domain, remainder taken from reference TRBV28 and TRBJ2-7, is DVKVTQSSRYLVKRTGEKVFLECVQDMDHENMFWYRQDPGLGLRLIYFSYDVKMKEKGDIPEGYSVSREKKERFSLILESASTNQTSMYLCASSLVLGGGYEQYFGPGTRLTVT.